The sequence of this T cell receptor (beta chain) was determined in a study of monozygotic twins with inflammatory bowel disease. Study observations and caveats: IBD-affected twins scored below their healthy co-twins in TCRbeta diversity (inverse Simpson). No separation of different T cell subtypes was possible.

Remarks on this clonotype: Its antigen is still unknown.

The CDR3 length is 14 residues. From germline, CDR1 is SGHVS and CDR2 FQNEAQ. TCRdb re-called the 5' RACE reads; one entry per CDR3 protein, DNA not given. In total, the table holds more than 300,000 distinct CDR3 sequences. Sequenced: blood. The chain recombines TRBV7-8 with TRBJ2-5. This clonotype originated in a human donor with ulcerative colitis or Crohn's disease, or a healthy co-twin of an affected twin (not recorded which). The CDR3 reads CASSLAGESETQYF.